This is a list of T cell receptor beta chains from one sample in a study of beta chain features in type 1 diabetes. Produced via immunoSEQ multiplex PCR; TCRdb's table is partial and in-frame only. The top ten clones hold more than 0.095% of a sample with 500,000 to 650,000 clones, roughly an eighth of them seen once. The source material was naive CD4+ T cells from blood. These receptors were collected from a man younger than 40 with type 1 diabetes. The CDR3 runs from the conserved cysteine through the conserved F or W. D genes are given only for firm matches. The listing skips clone size in some rows; elsewhere it reads once, few, many or a size class.

V gene	D gene	J gene	clone size	CDR3 DNA	CDR3 protein
TRBV4-1	TRBD1	TRBJ2-5	-	TGCGCCAGCAGCCAGGAACCGGGACAGTTTGGAAGGACCCAGTACTTC	CASSQEPGQFGRTQYF
TRBV7-2	-	TRBJ2-3	-	TGTGCCAGCAGCTTAGGCTTTAGCACAGATACGCAGTATTTT	CASSLGFSTDTQYF
TRBV7-2	-	TRBJ2-7	few	TGTGCCAGCAGCTCACCCGGGGGCAGCGAGCAGTACTTC	CASSSPGGSEQYF
TRBV6-5	-	TRBJ1-2	-	TGTGCCAGCAGTTATGCGGGGAACTATGGCTACACCTTC	CASSYAGNYGYTF
TRBV11-2	-	TRBJ2-7	few	TGTGCCAGCAGCTCAGCCCCGGGGCCCGACTCCTACGAGCAGTACTTC	CASSSAPGPDSYEQYF
TRBV25-1	TRBD2	TRBJ2-1	-	TGTGCCAGCAGTGAACAGGGAGGGACTAAAAATGAGCAGTTCTTC	CASSEQGGTKNEQFF
TRBV7-9	TRBD1	TRBJ1-1	few	TGTGCCAGCAGCTCAACGACAGGGGACACTGAAGCTTTCTTT	CASSSTTGDTEAFF
TRBV7-9	TRBD1	TRBJ1-4	-	TGTGCCAGCACCTTACAGACAGGGACTAATGAAAAACTGTTTTTT	CASTLQTGTNEKLFF
TRBV9	-	TRBJ2-2	few	TGTGCCAGCAGCGTAGTAGGAGGGGAGCTGTTTTTT	CASSVVGGELFF
TRBV9	-	TRBJ2-5	few	TGTGCCAGCAGCCCCCAGAGGGGAGAGACCCAGTACTTC	CASSPQRGETQYF
TRBV27	TRBD2	TRBJ2-3	few	TGTGCCAGCAGTTTAAGTGCAGGCTATGGGGGGGTTACGCAGTATTTT	CASSLSAGYGGVTQYF
TRBV6-5	-	TRBJ2-1	-	TGTGCCAGCAGTTACCACGCAGCAGGGAATGAGCAGTTCTTC	CASSYHAAGNEQFF
TRBV7-9	-	TRBJ2-7	-	TGTGCCAGCCAGGGGACCTACGAGCAGTACTTC	CASQGTYEQYF
TRBV9	TRBD2	TRBJ2-1	few	TGTGCCAGCAGCGTAGCGGGGGGCTCCTACAATGAGCAGTTCTTC	CASSVAGGSYNEQFF
TRBV7-8	-	TRBJ2-5	few	TGTGCCAGCAGTTCCGGGACGCCCGAAGAGACCCAGTACTTC	CASSSGTPEETQYF
TRBV4-3	TRBD2	TRBJ2-5	-	TGCGCCAGCAGCCAAGAGTATGCTAGCGGGCCGCAAGAGACCCAGTACTTC	CASSQEYASGPQETQYF
TRBV2	TRBD1	TRBJ1-2	-	TGTGCCAGCGTTAACGACAGGGGCGGCTATGGCTACACCTTC	CASVNDRGGYGYTF
TRBV14	-	TRBJ2-7	-	TGTGCCAGCAGCCGATCCCCGGAGTCCTACGAGCAGTACTTC	CASSRSPESYEQYF
TRBV5-1	-	TRBJ2-3	few	TGCGCCAGCAGTAAGGGAGTCAGCCCAGATACGCAGTATTTT	CASSKGVSPDTQYF
TRBV5-4	-	TRBJ2-1	few	TGTGCCAGCAGCTTGGGTCCAGACCCCTCCTACAATGAGCAGTTCTTC	CASSLGPDPSYNEQFF
TRBV13	-	TRBJ1-1	-	TGTGCCAGCAGCCCGTTCGGTAAGGAGACTGAAGCTTTCTTT	CASSPFGKETEAFF
TRBV5-1	TRBD2	TRBJ2-5	few	TGCGCCAGCAGCGTTACAACTAGCGGGGGCGGGGAGACCCAGTACTTC	CASSVTTSGGGETQYF